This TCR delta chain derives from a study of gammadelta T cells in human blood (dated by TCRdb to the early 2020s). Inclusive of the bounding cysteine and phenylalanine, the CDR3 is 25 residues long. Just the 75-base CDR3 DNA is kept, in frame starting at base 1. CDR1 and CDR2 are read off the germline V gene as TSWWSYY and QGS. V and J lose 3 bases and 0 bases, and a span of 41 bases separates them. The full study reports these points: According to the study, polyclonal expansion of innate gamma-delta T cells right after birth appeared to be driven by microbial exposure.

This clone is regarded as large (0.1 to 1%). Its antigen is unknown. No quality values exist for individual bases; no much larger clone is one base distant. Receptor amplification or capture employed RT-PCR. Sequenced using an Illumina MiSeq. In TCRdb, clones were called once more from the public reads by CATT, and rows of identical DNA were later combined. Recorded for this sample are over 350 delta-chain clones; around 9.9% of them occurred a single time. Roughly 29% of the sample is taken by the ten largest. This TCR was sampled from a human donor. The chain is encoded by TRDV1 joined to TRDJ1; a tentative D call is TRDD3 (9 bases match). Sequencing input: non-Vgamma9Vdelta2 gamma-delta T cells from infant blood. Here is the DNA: TGTGCTCTTGGGGACACCCCCCACGTGGCTTCCTACAAGGAAGCGGACTGGGGGAACACCGATAAACTCATCTTT. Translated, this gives CALGDTPHVASYKEADWGNTDKLIF.